Sequencing of this TCR beta chain was carried out in a study of somatic mutations in cytotoxic T cells in rheumatoid arthritis. Study-level findings and limits: Some patients, about an eighth of the roughly 65, had a largest CD8+ clone that exceeded 20% of CD8+ cells.

The CDR3 extends over 15 amino acids. Trimming cost V 3 bases and J 0 bases; bases outside gene matches: 3. Germline values: CDR1 KGHSY, CDR2 FQNENV. Regarding this clone: Its antigen is currently unknown.

Clones were sequenced by immunoSEQ multiplex PCR, and TCRdb holds only the in-frame ones, with some missing. The sample gives 15,000 to 20,000 clones, 74% of which show up once; approximately 5% is in the top ten. The specimen sequenced was CD8+ T cells sorted from blood. This chain links TRBV16 with TRBJ1-1, with 8 bases matching TRBD1. This receptor was identified in a man between 60 and 75 years old in good health. CDR3 DNA: TGTGCCAGCAGCCACGGGGACAGGATGAACACTGAAGCTTTCTTT. Protein sequence: CASSHGDRMNTEAFF.